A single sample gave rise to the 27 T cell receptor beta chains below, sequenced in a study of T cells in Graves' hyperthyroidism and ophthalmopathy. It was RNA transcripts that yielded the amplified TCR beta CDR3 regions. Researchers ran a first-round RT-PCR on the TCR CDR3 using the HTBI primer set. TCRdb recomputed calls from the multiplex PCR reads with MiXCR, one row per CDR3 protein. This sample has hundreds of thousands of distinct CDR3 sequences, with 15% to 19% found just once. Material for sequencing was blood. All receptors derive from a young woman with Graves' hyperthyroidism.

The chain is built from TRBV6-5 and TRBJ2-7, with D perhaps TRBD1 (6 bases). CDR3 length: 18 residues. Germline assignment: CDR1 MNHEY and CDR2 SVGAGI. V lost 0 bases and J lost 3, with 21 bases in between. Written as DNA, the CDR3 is TGTGCCAGCAGTTACTCGAATCCAGGGGCAGATCGAATCTACGAGCAGTACTTC. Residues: CASSYSNPGADRIYEQYF.

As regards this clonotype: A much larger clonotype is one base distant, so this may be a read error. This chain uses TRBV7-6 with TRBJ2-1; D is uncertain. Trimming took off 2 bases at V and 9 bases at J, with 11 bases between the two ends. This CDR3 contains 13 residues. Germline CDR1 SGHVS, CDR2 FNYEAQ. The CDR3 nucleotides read TGTGCCAGCAGCTTAAGGCGGAACAGTGAGCAGTTCTTC. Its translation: CASSLRRNSEQFF.

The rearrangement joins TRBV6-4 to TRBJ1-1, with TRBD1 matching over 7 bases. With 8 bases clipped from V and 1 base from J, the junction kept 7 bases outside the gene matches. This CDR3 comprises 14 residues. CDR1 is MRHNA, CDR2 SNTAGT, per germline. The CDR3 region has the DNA TGTGCCAGCCGCATGACAGGGCGGAACACTGAAGCTTTCTTT. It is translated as CASRMTGRNTEAFF.

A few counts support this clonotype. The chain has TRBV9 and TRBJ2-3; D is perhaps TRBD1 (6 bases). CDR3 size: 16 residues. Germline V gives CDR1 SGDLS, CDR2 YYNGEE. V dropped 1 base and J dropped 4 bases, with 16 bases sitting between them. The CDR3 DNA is TGTGCCAGCAGCGTACGTGGGGACATTGGAGCAGATACGCAGTATTTT. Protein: CASSVRGDIGADTQYF.

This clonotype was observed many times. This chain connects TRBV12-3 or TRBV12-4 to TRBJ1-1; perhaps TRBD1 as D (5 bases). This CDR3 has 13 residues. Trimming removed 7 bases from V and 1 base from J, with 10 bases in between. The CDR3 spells CASTLTENTEAFF. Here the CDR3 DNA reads TGTGCCAGCACCTTGACAGAGAACACTGAAGCTTTCTTT.

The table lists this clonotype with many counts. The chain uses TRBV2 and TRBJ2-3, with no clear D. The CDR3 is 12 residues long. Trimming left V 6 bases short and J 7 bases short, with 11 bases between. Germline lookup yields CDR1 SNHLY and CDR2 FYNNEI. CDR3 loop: CASRAAAHTQYF. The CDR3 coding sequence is TGTGCCAGCAGGGCCGCGGCACATACGCAGTATTTT.

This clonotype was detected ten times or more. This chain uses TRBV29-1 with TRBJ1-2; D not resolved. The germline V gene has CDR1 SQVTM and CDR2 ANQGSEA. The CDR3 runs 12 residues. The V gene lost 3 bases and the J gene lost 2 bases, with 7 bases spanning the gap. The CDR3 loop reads CSVETVNYGYTF. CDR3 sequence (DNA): TGCAGCGTTGAGACGGTAAACTATGGCTACACCTTC.

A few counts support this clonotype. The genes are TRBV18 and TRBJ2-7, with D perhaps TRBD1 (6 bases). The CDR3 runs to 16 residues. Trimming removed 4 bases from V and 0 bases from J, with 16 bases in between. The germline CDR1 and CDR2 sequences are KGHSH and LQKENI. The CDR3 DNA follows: TGTGCCAGCTCACTCTTAGACAGGACCAGCTCCTACGAGCAGTACTTC. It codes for CASSLLDRTSSYEQYF.

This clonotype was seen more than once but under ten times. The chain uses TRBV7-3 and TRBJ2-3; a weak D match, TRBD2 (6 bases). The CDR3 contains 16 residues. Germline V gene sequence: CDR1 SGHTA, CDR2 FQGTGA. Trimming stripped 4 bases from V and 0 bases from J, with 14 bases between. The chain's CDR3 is CASSSGAGTSTDTQYF. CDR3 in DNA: TGTGCCAGCAGCTCAGGAGCCGGGACTAGCACAGATACGCAGTATTTT.

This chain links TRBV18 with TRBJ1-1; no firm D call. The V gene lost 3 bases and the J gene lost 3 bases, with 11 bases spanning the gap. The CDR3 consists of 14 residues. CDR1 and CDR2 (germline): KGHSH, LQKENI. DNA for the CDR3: TGTGCCAGCTCACCGAGTCGGGTGTACACTGAAGCTTTCTTT. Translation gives CASSPSRVYTEAFF.

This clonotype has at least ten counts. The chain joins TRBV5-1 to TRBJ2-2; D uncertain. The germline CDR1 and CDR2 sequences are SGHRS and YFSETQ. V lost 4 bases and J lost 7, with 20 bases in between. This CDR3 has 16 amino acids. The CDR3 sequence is CASSPKSVGSGGELFF. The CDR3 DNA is TGCGCCAGCAGCCCGAAGTCGGTCGGTTCCGGCGGGGAGCTGTTTTTT. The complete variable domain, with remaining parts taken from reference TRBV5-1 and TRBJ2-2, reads KAGVTQTPRYLIKTRGQQVTLSCSPISGHRSVSWYQQTPGQGLQFLFEYFSETQRNKGNFPGRFSGRQFSNSRSEMNVSTLELGDSALYLCASSPKSVGSGGELFFGEGSRLTVL.

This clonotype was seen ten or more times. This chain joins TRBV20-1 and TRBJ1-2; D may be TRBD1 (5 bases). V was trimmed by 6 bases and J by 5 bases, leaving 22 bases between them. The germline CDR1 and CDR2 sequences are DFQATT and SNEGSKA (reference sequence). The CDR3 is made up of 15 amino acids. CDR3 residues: CSATRDAKGGYGYTF. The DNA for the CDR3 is TGCAGTGCCACTAGGGACGCCAAGGGAGGGTATGGCTACACCTTC.

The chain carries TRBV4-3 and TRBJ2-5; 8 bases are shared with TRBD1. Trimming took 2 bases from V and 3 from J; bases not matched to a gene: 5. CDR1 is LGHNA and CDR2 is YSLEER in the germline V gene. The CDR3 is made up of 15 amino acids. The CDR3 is CASSQSGTGKETQYF. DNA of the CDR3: TGCGCCAGCAGCCAATCCGGGACAGGCAAAGAGACCCAGTACTTC.

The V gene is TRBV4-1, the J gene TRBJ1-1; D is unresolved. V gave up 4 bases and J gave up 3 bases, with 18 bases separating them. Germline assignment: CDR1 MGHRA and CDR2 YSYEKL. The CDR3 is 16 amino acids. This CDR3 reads CASSRPTRGKDTEAFF. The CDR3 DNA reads TGCGCCAGCAGCCGTCCTACCCGAGGGAAGGACACTGAAGCTTTCTTT.

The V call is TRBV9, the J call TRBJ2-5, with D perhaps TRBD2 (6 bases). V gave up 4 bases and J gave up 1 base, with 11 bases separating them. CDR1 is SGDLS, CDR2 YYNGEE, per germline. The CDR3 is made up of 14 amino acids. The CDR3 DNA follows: TGTGCCAGCAGCCGAGGGAGGCCCCAAGAGACCCAGTACTTC. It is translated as CASSRGRPQETQYF.

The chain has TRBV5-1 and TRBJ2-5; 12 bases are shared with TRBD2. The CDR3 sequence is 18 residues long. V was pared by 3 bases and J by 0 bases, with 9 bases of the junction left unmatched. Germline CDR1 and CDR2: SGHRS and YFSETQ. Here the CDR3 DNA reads TGCGCCAGCAGCTCCCCGCCCCGACTAGCGGGAGACCAAGAGACCCAGTACTTC. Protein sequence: CASSSPPRLAGDQETQYF.

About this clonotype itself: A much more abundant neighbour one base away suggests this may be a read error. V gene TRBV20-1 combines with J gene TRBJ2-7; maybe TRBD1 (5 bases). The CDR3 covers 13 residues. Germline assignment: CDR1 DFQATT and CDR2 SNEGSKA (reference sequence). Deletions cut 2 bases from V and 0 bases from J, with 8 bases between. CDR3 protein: CSARQGISYEQYF. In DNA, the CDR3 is TGCAGTGCTAGACAGGGCATCTCCTACGAGCAGTACTTC.

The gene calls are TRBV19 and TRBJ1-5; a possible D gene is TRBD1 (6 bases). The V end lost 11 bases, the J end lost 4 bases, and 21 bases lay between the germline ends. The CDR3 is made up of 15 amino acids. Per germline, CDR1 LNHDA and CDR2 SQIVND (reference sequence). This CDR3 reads CASAGASPLNQPQHF. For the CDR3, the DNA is TGTGCCTCGGCGGGGGCAAGTCCCCTGAATCAGCCCCAGCATTTT.

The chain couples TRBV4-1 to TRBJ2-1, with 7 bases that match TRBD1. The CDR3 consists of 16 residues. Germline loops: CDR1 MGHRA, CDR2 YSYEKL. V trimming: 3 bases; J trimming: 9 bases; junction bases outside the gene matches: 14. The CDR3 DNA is TGCGCCAGCAGCCAGTTTCCGGGACAACAGGGGTCTGAGCAGTTCTTC. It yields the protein CASSQFPGQQGSEQFF.

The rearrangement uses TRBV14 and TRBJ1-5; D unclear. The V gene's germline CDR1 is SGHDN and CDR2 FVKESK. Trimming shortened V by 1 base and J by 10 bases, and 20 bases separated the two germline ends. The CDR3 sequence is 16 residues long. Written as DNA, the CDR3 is TGTGCCAGCAGCCAAGGGGTACATGATCGTCCCTTACCCCAGCATTTT. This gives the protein CASSQGVHDRPLPQHF. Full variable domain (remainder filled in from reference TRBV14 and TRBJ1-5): EAGVTQFPSHSVIEKGQTVTLRCDPISGHDNLYWYRRVMGKEIKFLLHFVKESKQDESGMPNNRFLAERTGGTYSTLKVQPAELEDSGVYFCASSQGVHDRPLPQHFGDGTRLSIL.

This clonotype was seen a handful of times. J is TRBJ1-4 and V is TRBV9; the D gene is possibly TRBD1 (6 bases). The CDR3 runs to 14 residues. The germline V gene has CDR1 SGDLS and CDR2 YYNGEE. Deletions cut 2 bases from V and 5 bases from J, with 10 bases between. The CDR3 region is CASSVGGVNEKLFF. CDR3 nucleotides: TGTGCCAGCAGCGTCGGGGGCGTAAATGAAAAACTGTTTTTT.

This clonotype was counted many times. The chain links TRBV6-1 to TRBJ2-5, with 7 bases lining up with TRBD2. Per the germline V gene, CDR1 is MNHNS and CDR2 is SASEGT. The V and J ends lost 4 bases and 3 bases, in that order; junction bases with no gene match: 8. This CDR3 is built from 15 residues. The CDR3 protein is CASSVLSGKEETQYF. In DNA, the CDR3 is TGTGCCAGCAGTGTTTTGAGCGGGAAGGAAGAGACCCAGTACTTC.

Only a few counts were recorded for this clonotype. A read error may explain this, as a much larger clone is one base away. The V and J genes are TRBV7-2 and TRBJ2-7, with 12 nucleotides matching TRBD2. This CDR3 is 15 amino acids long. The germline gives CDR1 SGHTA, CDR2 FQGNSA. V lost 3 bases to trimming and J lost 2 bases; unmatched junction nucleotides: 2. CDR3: CASSFRLAGAYEQYF. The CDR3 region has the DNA TGTGCCAGCAGCTTCCGACTAGCGGGGGCCTACGAGCAGTACTTC.

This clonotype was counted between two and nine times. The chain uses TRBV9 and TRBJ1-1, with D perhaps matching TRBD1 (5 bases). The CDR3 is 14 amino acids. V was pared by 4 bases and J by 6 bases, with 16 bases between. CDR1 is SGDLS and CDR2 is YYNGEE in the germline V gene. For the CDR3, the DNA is TGTGCCAGCAGCCCCCGCCTTGGGGCCCCTGAAGCTTTCTTT. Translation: CASSPRLGAPEAFF.

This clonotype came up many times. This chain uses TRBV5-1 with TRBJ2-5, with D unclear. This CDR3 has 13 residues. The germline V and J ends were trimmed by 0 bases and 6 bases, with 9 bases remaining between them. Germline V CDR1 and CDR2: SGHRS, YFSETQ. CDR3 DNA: TGCGCCAGCAGCTTGGGTAGCAGAAAGACCCAGTACTTC. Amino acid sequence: CASSLGSRKTQYF.

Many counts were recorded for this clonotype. CDR3 nucleotide sequence: TGTGCCAGCAGGTTAATGAACACTGAAGCTTTCTTT. Protein product: CASRLMNTEAFF. V gene TRBV7-2 combines with J gene TRBJ1-1; D unresolved. Trimming shortened V by 6 bases and J by 0 bases, and 5 bases separated the two germline ends. The CDR3 totals 12 residues. Germline CDR1 is SGHTA and CDR2 is FQGNSA.

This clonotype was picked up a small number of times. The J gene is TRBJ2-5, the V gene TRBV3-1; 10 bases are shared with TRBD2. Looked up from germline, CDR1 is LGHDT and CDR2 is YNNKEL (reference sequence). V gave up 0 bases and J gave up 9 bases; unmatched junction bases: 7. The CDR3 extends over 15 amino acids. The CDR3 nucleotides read TGTGCCAGCAGCCAAGATCTGGCTAGCGGGAGATCCCAGTACTTC. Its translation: CASSQDLASGRSQYF.